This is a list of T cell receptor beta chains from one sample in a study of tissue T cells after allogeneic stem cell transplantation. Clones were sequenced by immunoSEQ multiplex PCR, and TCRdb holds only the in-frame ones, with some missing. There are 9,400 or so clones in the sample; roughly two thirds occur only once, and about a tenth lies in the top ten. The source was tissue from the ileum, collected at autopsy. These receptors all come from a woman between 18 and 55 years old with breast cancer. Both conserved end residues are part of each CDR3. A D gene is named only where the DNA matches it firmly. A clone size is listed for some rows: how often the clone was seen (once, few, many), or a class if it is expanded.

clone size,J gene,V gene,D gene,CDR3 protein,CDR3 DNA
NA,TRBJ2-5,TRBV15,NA,CATSPDRLSGTQYF,TGTGCCACCAGCCCTGACAGGCTCTCGGGGACCCAGTACTTC
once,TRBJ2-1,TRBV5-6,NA,CASSPEWGTPIEQFF,TGTGCCAGCAGCCCGGAATGGGGGACTCCAATTGAGCAGTTCTTC
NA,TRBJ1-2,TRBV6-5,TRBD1,CASSYSRQGESGYTF,TGTGCCAGCAGTTACTCGAGACAGGGGGAGAGTGGCTACACCTTC
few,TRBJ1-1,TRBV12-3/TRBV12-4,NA,CASSRGTEAFF,TGTGCCAGCAGCAGGGGCACTGAAGCTTTCTTT
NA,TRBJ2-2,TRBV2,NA,CASRGALNTGELFF,TGTGCCTCCCGCGGGGCCCTGAACACCGGGGAGCTGTTTTTT
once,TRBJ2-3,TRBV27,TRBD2,CASSSEGLADTQYF,TGTGCCAGCAGTTCCGAGGGACTAGCGGATACGCAGTATTTT
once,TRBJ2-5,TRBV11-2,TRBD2,CASSLDSGGQETQYF,TGTGCTAGCAGCTTAGATTCGGGGGGGCAGGAGACCCAGTACTTC
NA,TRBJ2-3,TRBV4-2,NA,CASSPLPGPDTKRSTDTQYF,TGTGCCAGCAGCCCTTTACCGGGACCAGACACTAAGCGAAGCACAGATACGCAGTATTTT
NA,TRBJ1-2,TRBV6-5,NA,CASSYSRTTNYGYTF,TGTGCCAGCAGTTACTCGAGGACAACGAACTATGGCTACACCTTC
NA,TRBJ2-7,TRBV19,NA,CASSFRSGPYEQYF,TGTGCCAGTAGTTTCAGGTCGGGACCCTACGAGCAGTACTTC
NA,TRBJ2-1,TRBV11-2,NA,CASSDYSGAYNEQFF,TGTGCCAGCAGCGATTACTCAGGGGCCTACAATGAGCAATTCTTC
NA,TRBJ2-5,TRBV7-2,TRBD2,CASSLGAPGLGGTQYF,TGTGCCAGCAGCTTAGGGGCTCCGGGACTAGGGGGGACCCAGTACTTC
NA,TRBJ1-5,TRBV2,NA,CASSEEGVQPQHF,TGTGCCAGCAGCGAGGAGGGGGTCCAGCCCCAGCATTTT
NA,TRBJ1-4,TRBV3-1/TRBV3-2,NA,CASSQGITLADSNEKLFF,TGTGCCAGCAGCCAAGGGATTACGTTGGCAGACTCAAATGAAAAACTGTTTTTT
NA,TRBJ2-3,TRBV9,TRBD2,CASSVPAGGDTQYF,TGTGCCAGCAGCGTTCCGGCGGGAGGGGATACGCAGTATTTT
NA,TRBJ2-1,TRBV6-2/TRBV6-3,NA,CASSLRSYNEQFF,TGTGCCAGCAGCCTTAGAAGCTACAATGAGCAGTTCTTC
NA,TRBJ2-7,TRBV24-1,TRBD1,CATSTDRGASYEQYF,TGTGCCACCAGTACTGACAGGGGCGCTTCCTACGAGCAGTACTTC
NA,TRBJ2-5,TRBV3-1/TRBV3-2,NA,CASSHGRRQETQYF,TGTGCCAGCAGCCATGGACGGCGACAAGAGACCCAGTACTTC
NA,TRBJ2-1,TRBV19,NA,CASSIPLLVNEQFF,TGTGCCAGTAGTATCCCCCTCCTGGTCAATGAGCAGTTCTTC
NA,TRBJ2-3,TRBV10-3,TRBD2,CAMGTSGSTDTQYF,TGTGCCATGGGGACTAGCGGGAGCACAGATACGCAGTATTTT
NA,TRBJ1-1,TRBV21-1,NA,CASSTQGETNTEAFF,TGTGCCAGCAGCACCCAGGGGGAGACGAACACTGAAGCTTTCTTT
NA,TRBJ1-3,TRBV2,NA,CATGHNSGNTIYF,TGTGCCACCGGACATAACTCTGGAAACACCATATATTTT
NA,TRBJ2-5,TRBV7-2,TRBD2,CASSLRLAGGPVEETQYF,TGTGCCAGCAGCTTACGGCTAGCGGGAGGGCCGGTGGAGGAGACCCAGTACTTC
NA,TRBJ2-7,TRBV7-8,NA,CASSLAAGITYEQYF,TGTGCCAGCAGCTTAGCTGCCGGGATCACCTACGAGCAGTACTTC
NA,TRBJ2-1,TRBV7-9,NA,CASSLAQYNEQFF,TGTGCCAGCAGCTTAGCGCAGTACAATGAGCAGTTCTTC
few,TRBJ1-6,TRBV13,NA,CASSPSGDQGNSPLHF,TGTGCCAGCAGCCCCAGCGGGGATCAGGGGAATTCACCCCTCCACTTT
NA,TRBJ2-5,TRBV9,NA,CASSIDGQETQYF,TGTGCCAGCAGCATAGACGGACAAGAGACCCAGTACTTC
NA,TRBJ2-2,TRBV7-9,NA,CASLWSASERGELFF,TGTGCCAGCCTTTGGTCTGCCTCGGAGAGAGGGGAGCTGTTTTTT
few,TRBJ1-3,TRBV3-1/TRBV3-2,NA,CASRRGSSGNTIYF,TGTGCCAGCAGGCGGGGGAGCTCTGGAAACACCATATATTTT
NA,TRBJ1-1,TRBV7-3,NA,CASSLQRATEAFF,TGTGCCAGCAGCCTACAAAGAGCCACTGAAGCTTTCTTT
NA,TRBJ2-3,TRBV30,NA,CAWSPPGIRTQYF,TGTGCCTGGAGCCCCCCTGGGATCCGGACGCAGTATTTT
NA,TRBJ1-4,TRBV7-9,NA,CASSPRQTEKLFF,TGTGCCAGCAGCCCCCGACAGACGGAAAAACTGTTTTTT
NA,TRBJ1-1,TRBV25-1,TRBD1,CASSLDRDTEAFF,TGTGCCAGCAGTCTCGACAGGGACACTGAAGCTTTCTTT
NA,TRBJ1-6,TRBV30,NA,CAWGKGGTDNSPLHF,TGTGCCTGGGGGAAGGGGGGGACCGACAATTCACCCCTCCACTTT
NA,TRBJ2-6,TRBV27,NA,CASSSLAAGANVLTF,TGTGCCAGCAGTTCCTTAGCTGCTGGGGCCAACGTCCTGACTTTC
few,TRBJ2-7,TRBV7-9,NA,CASSLRFGNSGEPYEQYF,TGTGCCAGCAGCTTAAGGTTCGGCAATTCCGGGGAACCCTACGAGCAGTACTTC
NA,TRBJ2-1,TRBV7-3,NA,CASSLTGGSEQFF,TGTGCCAGCAGCTTAACCGGGGGTAGTGAGCAGTTCTTC
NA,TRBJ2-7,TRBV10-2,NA,CASSDLPFIFYEQYF,TGCGCCAGCAGTGATCTTCCCTTCATCTTCTACGAGCAGTACTTC
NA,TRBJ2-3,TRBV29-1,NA,CSVEDSTDTQYF,TGCAGCGTTGAAGATAGCACAGATACGCAGTATTTT
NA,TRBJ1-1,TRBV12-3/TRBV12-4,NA,CASSPTVNTEAFF,TGTGCCAGCAGCCCAACAGTAAACACTGAAGCTTTCTTT
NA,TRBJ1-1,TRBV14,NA,CASSVTMNTEAFF,TGTGCCAGCAGCGTCACCATGAACACTGAAGCTTTCTTT
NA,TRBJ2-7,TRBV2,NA,CASSEERLGQGGRRYF,TGTGCCAGCAGTGAAGAACGGTTGGGGCAGGGTGGCCGGCGGTACTTC
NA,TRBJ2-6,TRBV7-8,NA,CASSQGQGSGANVLTF,TGTGCCAGCAGCCAAGGCCAGGGGTCAGGGGCCAACGTCCTGACTTTC
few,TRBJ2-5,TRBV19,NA,CASSIGAATTQETQYF,TGTGCCAGTAGTATAGGGGCGGCAACAACCCAAGAGACCCAGTACTTC
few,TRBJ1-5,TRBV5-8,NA,CASSTGLNQPQHF,TGTGCCAGCAGCACCGGGCTCAATCAGCCCCAGCATTTT
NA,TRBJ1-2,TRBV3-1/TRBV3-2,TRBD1,CASSTRTGAKANYGYTF,TGTGCCAGCAGCACCCGGACAGGGGCTAAAGCTAACTATGGCTACACCTTC